Below, 20 T cell receptor beta chains from the same sample are listed, as sequenced in a study of control samples from healthy donors and cancer patients. Method: immunoSEQ multiplex PCR; TCRdb's copy keeps in-frame clones and lacks some. The data hold some 120,000 clones, with 75% to 90% observed a single time. Sequenced sample: PBMCs. The receptor source for this set is a woman aged 45-65 years with colorectal cancer.

The CDR3 nucleotides are TGCGCCAGCAGCCTCCCGGGCACAGATACGCAGTATTTT. Residues: CASSLPGTDTQYF. This chain connects TRBV4-1 to TRBJ2-3; D is unresolved. The germline CDR1 and CDR2 sequences are MGHRA and YSYEKL. The CDR3 spans 13 residues. V was clipped by 4 bases and J by 1 base, with 6 bases between them.

This clone was found once. The genes are TRBV4-1 and TRBJ1-2; 7 bases are a match to TRBD1. With 3 bases clipped from V and 2 bases from J, the junction kept 9 bases outside the gene matches. This CDR3 contains 16 residues. Germline CDR1 reads MGHRA; CDR2 reads YSYEKL. CDR3 nucleotides: TGCGCCAGCAGCCAGGATCCCGGGACAGAAAACTATGGCTACACCTTC. This encodes CASSQDPGTENYGYTF.

The gene calls are TRBV7-9 and TRBJ1-2; no firm D call. Germline V gene data show CDR1 as SEHNR and CDR2 as FQNEAQ (reference sequence). Trimming left V 4 bases short and J 3 bases short, with 15 bases between. This CDR3 contains 15 residues. The CDR3 reads CASSSRLEADYGYTF. CDR3 nucleotides: TGTGCCAGCAGCTCGAGACTGGAGGCAGACTATGGCTACACCTTC. The whole variable domain, remainder taken from reference TRBV7-9 and TRBJ1-2, is DTGVSQNPRHKITKRGQNVTFRCDPISEHNRLYWYRQTLGQGPEFLTYFQNEAQLEKSRLLSDRFSAERPKGSFSTLEIQRTEQGDSAMYLCASSSRLEADYGYTFGSGTRLTVV.

The chain combines TRBV7-8 with TRBJ2-7; D gene ambiguous. The CDR3 covers 13 residues. The V gene lost 3 bases and the J gene lost 1 base, with 7 bases spanning the gap. Germline CDR1 reads SGHVS; CDR2 reads FQNEAQ. The CDR3 protein is CASSFRRSYEQYF. As DNA, the CDR3 is TGTGCCAGCAGCTTCCGACGTTCCTACGAGCAGTACTTC.

V usage is TRBV5-1 and J usage is TRBJ1-2, with a possible D match to TRBD1 (6 bases). V lost 0 bases and J lost 6, with 12 bases in between. Germline V gene data show CDR1 as SGHRS and CDR2 as YFSETQ. This CDR3 is 14 amino acids long. Here the CDR3 DNA reads TGCGCCAGCAGCTTGGATCCAGGGGATAATGGCTACACCTTC. Protein sequence: CASSLDPGDNGYTF.

This sequence joins TRBV5-1 and TRBJ2-7; D is perhaps TRBD2 (6 bases). This CDR3 region has 14 residues. Looked up from germline, CDR1 is SGHRS and CDR2 is YFSETQ. V was clipped by 1 base and J by 7 bases, with 15 bases between them. CDR3 DNA: TGCGCCAGCAGCTTGACGGGTTGGGGGACTGAGCAGTACTTC. It translates to CASSLTGWGTEQYF.

This chain's CDR3 is CASSSYSSGRFYEQFF. The CDR3 coding sequence is TGTGCCAGCAGCTCTTACAGTAGCGGGAGGTTTTATGAGCAGTTCTTC. The gene calls are TRBV11-2 and TRBJ2-1, with 10 bases fitting TRBD2. Trimming cost V 4 bases and J 8 bases; bases outside gene matches: 11. This CDR3 is 16 amino acids long. Germline CDR1 and CDR2: SGHAT and FQNNGV. Full variable domain (remainder filled in from reference TRBV11-2 and TRBJ2-1): EAGVAQSPRYKIIEKRQSVAFWCNPISGHATLYWYQQILGQGPKLLIQFQNNGVVDDSQLPKDRFSAERLKGVDSTLKIQPAKLEDSAVYLCASSSYSSGRFYEQFFGPGTRLTVL.

This chain links TRBV24-1 with TRBJ2-7, with TRBD2 matching over 8 bases. Germline CDR1 and CDR2: KGHDR and SFDVKD. J was trimmed by 6 bases and V by 3 bases; bases with no gene match: 15. This CDR3 has 17 amino acids. Written as DNA, the CDR3 is TGTGCCACCAGTGATCCCACCCATGAGCGGGAGTATTGCGAGCAGTACTTC. This codes for CATSDPTHEREYCEQYF.

V and J are TRBV2 and TRBJ2-5; tentative D call: TRBD2 (5 bases). Trimming took 4 bases from V and 2 from J, leaving 14 bases between them. Germline lookup yields CDR1 SNHLY and CDR2 FYNNEI. This CDR3 is built from 15 residues. The DNA of the CDR3 is TGTGCCAGCAGTGCGCGGGTTTTCGGACAAGAGACCCAGTACTTC. Translated: CASSARVFGQETQYF.

This clone was detected once. The chain couples TRBV5-1 to TRBJ1-4; D not certain. The germline V gene has CDR1 SGHRS and CDR2 YFSETQ. Trimming took 4 bases from V and 5 from J, leaving 12 bases between them. This CDR3 region has 14 residues. CDR3 sequence (DNA): TGCGCCAGCAGCGCTGGGGAAGCAAATGAAAAACTGTTTTTT. Residues: CASSAGEANEKLFF.

The CDR3 DNA reads as TGTGCCATCAGGTCCCCACAGGGAAACACTGAAGCTTTCTTT. Protein sequence: CAIRSPQGNTEAFF. The V gene is TRBV10-3, the J gene TRBJ1-1; D is perhaps TRBD1 (6 bases). The V and J ends lost 6 bases and 2 bases respectively, with 13 bases between them. The germline V gene encodes CDR1 ENHRY and CDR2 SYGVKD. The CDR3 contains 14 residues.

The V call is TRBV19, the J call TRBJ1-5; D not resolved. Deletions cut 0 bases from V and 7 bases from J, with 7 bases between. The germline V gene has CDR1 LNHDA and CDR2 SQIVND (reference sequence). This CDR3 is 13 amino acids long. Here the CDR3 DNA reads TGTGCCAGTAGTATAGAGGTGGAACAGCCCCAGCATTTT. It codes for CASSIEVEQPQHF.

V usage is TRBV30 and J usage is TRBJ1-2, with D hard to call. In germline, CDR1 is GTSNPN, CDR2 SVGIG (reference sequence). CDR3 length equals 11 residues. Trimming removed 5 bases at V and 1 base at J, with 5 bases between. In nucleotides, the CDR3 is TGTGCCTGGCAGAGTAACTATGGCTACACCTTC. Its translation is CAWQSNYGYTF.

The chain is built from TRBV7-9 and TRBJ2-3; D is perhaps TRBD2 (5 bases). CDR3 length equals 13 residues. Per germline, CDR1 SEHNR and CDR2 FQNEAQ (reference sequence). Between the trimmed V and J ends, which lost 7 bases and 1 base, there was a span of 9 bases. The DNA of the CDR3 is TGTGCCAGCAACACACTAGGCACAGATACGCAGTATTTT. Its protein product is CASNTLGTDTQYF.

The rearrangement links TRBV7-9 to TRBJ1-1; no definite D call. Germline values: CDR1 SEHNR, CDR2 FQNEAQ (reference sequence). V lost 1 base and J lost 3, with 6 bases in between. This CDR3 is 13 amino acids long. The CDR3 DNA sequence: TGTGCCAGCAGCTTAGATCCAGACACTGAAGCTTTCTTT. Translated, it gives CASSLDPDTEAFF.

J is TRBJ1-5 and V is TRBV6-5; D remains ambiguous. CDR1 is MNHEY, CDR2 SVGAGI, per germline. Deletions cut 6 bases from V and 2 bases from J, with 14 bases between. CDR3 length: 15 residues. The DNA for the CDR3 is TGTGCCAGCAGCCAAGGTTTGGGAGGCAATCAGCCCCAGCATTTT. Translated, it gives CASSQGLGGNQPQHF.

This chain connects TRBV11-3 to TRBJ2-1, with D possibly being TRBD1 (6 bases). V was cut by 2 bases and J by 1 base, with 12 bases left in between. The CDR3 runs to 16 residues. The germline V gene encodes CDR1 SGHNT and CDR2 YENEEA. CDR3 protein: CASSLSGVGSYNEQFF. The CDR3, as DNA: TGTGCCAGCAGCTTATCAGGGGTCGGATCCTACAATGAGCAGTTCTTC.

V gene TRBV6-5 combines with J gene TRBJ1-6; D call uncertain. Looked up from germline, CDR1 is MNHEY and CDR2 is SVGAGI. The V end lost 6 bases, the J end lost 7 bases, and 10 bases lay between the germline ends. The CDR3 loop spans 13 amino acids. CDR3 bases: TGTGCCAGCAGCCGGACTGCCAATTCACCCCTCCACTTT. This encodes CASSRTANSPLHF.

The rearrangement links TRBV2 to TRBJ1-5; the D gene is possibly TRBD1 (5 bases). Between the trimmed V and J ends, which lost 2 bases and 2 bases, there was a span of 22 bases. Germline assignment: CDR1 SNHLY and CDR2 FYNNEI. This CDR3 has 19 amino acids. In DNA form, the CDR3 reads TGTGCCAGCAGTGAATCGACAGTAAGCAGTCTAAAGGGCAATCAGCCCCAGCATTTT. Encoded protein: CASSESTVSSLKGNQPQHF.

DNA for the CDR3: TGTGCCAGCAGTTTCAGAATGGACGGGTCCTACGAGCAGTACTTC. Amino acids: CASSFRMDGSYEQYF. The genes are TRBV28 and TRBJ2-7; D is unclear. This CDR3 region has 15 residues. The ends were cut back, 3 bases at V and 1 base at J, with 13 bases in the middle. The germline V gene encodes CDR1 MDHEN and CDR2 SYDVKM.